One and the same sample provided the 27 T cell receptor beta chains below, sequenced in a study of blood T cell repertoires in COVID-19. Repertoires were generated with immunoSEQ multiplex PCR, while TCRdb's copy carries only in-frame clones and drops some. The sample lists roughly 87,000 clones, approximately 75% occurring once. The specimen sequenced was peripheral blood. These TCRs come from a woman older than 75 with acute or convalescent COVID-19.

The chain joins TRBV6-2 or TRBV6-3 to TRBJ1-2, with D possibly being TRBD1 (6 bases). Trimming removed 0 bases at V and 4 bases at J, with 18 bases between. There are 17 residues in the CDR3. Germline CDR1 is MNHEY and CDR2 is SVGEGT. CDR3 nucleotides: TGTGCCAGCAGTTACTCTCAAACCACACAGGGAGTCTATGGCTACACCTTC. Amino acids: CASSYSQTTQGVYGYTF.

The rearrangement joins TRBV19 to TRBJ1-4; 7 bases are a match to TRBD1. This CDR3 comprises 15 residues. V dropped 8 bases and J dropped 2; count of bases not matched to a gene: 8. The germline V gene has CDR1 LNHDA and CDR2 SQIVND (reference sequence). Here the CDR3 DNA reads TGTGCCAGTCGGAAGCGCAGGGGGACTAATGAAAAACTGTTTTTT. This gives the protein CASRKRRGTNEKLFF.

The rearrangement links TRBV4-3 to TRBJ2-5, with TRBD2 matching over 8 bases. This CDR3 is built from 16 residues. J was trimmed by 3 bases and V by 0 bases; bases with no gene match: 6. The germline CDR1 and CDR2 sequences are LGHNA and YSLEER. In DNA form, the CDR3 reads TGCGCCAGCAGCCAAGATCGGAGTAGCGGGGAAGAGACCCAGTACTTC. It translates to CASSQDRSSGEETQYF.

The V gene is TRBV9, the J gene TRBJ1-2; no clear D gene. CDR3 length: 13 amino acids. Per germline, CDR1 SGDLS and CDR2 YYNGEE. Trimming removed 2 bases at V and 8 bases at J, with 13 bases between. This CDR3 reads CASSVGRGAGYTF. The CDR3 DNA sequence: TGTGCCAGCAGCGTCGGGCGGGGTGCGGGCTACACCTTC.

The chain employs TRBV11-2 and TRBJ1-2; D remains unclear. Looked up from germline, CDR1 is SGHAT and CDR2 is FQNNGV. V was trimmed by 5 bases and J by 8 bases, leaving 15 bases between them. The CDR3 runs to 13 residues. The CDR3 DNA reads TGTGCCAGCAGCACCCCCCGCAGGCACGGCTACACCTTC. It is translated as CASSTPRRHGYTF.

V is TRBV30 and J is TRBJ1-2; 8 positions agree with TRBD1. V dropped 3 bases and J dropped 3; count of bases not matched to a gene: 6. From germline, CDR1 is GTSNPN and CDR2 SVGIG (reference sequence). The CDR3 covers 14 residues. Here the CDR3 reads CAWRRQGIYYGYTF. CDR3 DNA sequence: TGTGCCTGGAGACGACAGGGGATCTACTATGGCTACACCTTC.

The chain employs TRBV2 and TRBJ1-2, with TRBD1 identical over 12 bases. With 11 bases clipped from V and 7 bases from J, the junction kept 8 bases outside the gene matches. Germline V gene lookup returns CDR1 SNHLY and CDR2 FYNNEI. The CDR3 spans 13 residues. Here the CDR3 DNA reads TGTGCCGGCCGGGACAGGGGGCCTTCTGGCTACACCTTC. This codes for CAGRDRGPSGYTF. Combining the CDR3 with reference TRBV2 and TRBJ1-2 gives the whole variable domain EPEVTQTPSHQVTQMGQEVILRCVPISNHLYFYWYRQILGQKVEFLVSFYNNEISEKSEIFDDQFSVERPDGSNFTLKIRSTKLEDSAMYFCAGRDRGPSGYTFGSGTRLTVV.

In its sample, this clone was seen a few times. V usage is TRBV9 and J usage is TRBJ2-3, with unresolved D. The CDR3 extends over 10 amino acids. Trimming cost V 6 bases and J 6 bases, with 5 bases left between them. The germline CDR1 and CDR2 sequences are SGDLS and YYNGEE. CDR3: CASTRDTQYF. CDR3 coding DNA: TGTGCCAGCACCCGGGATACGCAGTATTTT.

The rearrangement uses TRBV3-1 (or the pseudogene TRBV3-2) and TRBJ2-1, with 11 bases aligning to TRBD2. Germline values: CDR1 LGHDT, CDR2 YNNKEL (reference sequence). Losses at the gene ends were 0 bases for V and 0 bases for J; bases not matched to a gene: 4. The CDR3 covers 18 residues. The CDR3 loop reads CASSQETSGVPSYNEQFF. CDR3 nucleotides: TGTGCCAGCAGCCAAGAGACTAGCGGGGTCCCCTCCTACAATGAGCAGTTCTTC.

The J gene is TRBJ1-2, the V gene TRBV11-3; TRBD1 aligns across 7 bases. Germline CDR1 is SGHNT and CDR2 is YENEEA. The CDR3 spans 15 residues. J was trimmed by 4 bases and V by 3 bases; bases with no gene match: 8. The CDR3 region is CASSFKRGPSYGYTF. The CDR3 bases are TGTGCCAGCAGCTTTAAGAGGGGGCCGTCCTATGGCTACACCTTC.

The rearrangement links TRBV28 to TRBJ1-6; perhaps TRBD1 as D (5 bases). V was cut by 3 bases and J by 7 bases, with 10 bases left in between. The CDR3 spans 14 residues. Germline V gives CDR1 MDHEN, CDR2 SYDVKM. CDR3 DNA sequence: TGTGCCAGCAGTTTGGGGGGATACAATTCACCCCTCCACTTT. It encodes CASSLGGYNSPLHF.

The chain employs TRBV4-3 and TRBJ1-3; no definite D call. There are 15 residues in the CDR3. V was clipped by 2 bases and J by 0 bases, with 8 bases between them. Per germline, CDR1 LGHNA and CDR2 YSLEER. CDR3 loop: CASSQSAFSGNTIYF. The CDR3 DNA is TGCGCCAGCAGCCAAAGCGCCTTCTCTGGAAACACCATATATTTT.

The chain links TRBV30 to TRBJ2-3, with a weak D call TRBD2 (6 bases). Trimming took 0 bases from V and 0 from J, leaving 10 bases between them. CDR1 is GTSNPN and CDR2 is SVGIG in the germline V gene (reference sequence). CDR3 length: 15 amino acids. CDR3 sequence reads: CAWSVGGYSTDTQYF. CDR3 DNA: TGTGCCTGGAGTGTGGGGGGATATAGCACAGATACGCAGTATTTT.

As DNA, the CDR3 is TGTGCCAGCAGCTTGGCATGGGGCAGTAGGATTAATAATTCACCCCTCCACTTT. Translated, it gives CASSLAWGSRINNSPLHF. The rearrangement links TRBV5-6 to TRBJ1-6, with D possibly matching TRBD1 (5 bases). V shed 0 bases and J shed 5 bases, with 18 bases lying between them. The CDR3 totals 18 residues. CDR1 and CDR2 from the germline V gene are SGHDT and YYEEEE.

The gene calls are TRBV30 and TRBJ2-1; TRBD1 might be the D (5 bases). The CDR3 sequence is 13 residues long. Germline loops: CDR1 GTSNPN, CDR2 SVGIG (reference sequence). Deletions cut 0 bases from V and 7 bases from J, with 10 bases between. DNA of the CDR3: TGTGCCTGGAGTGTACAAAGGGGTAATGAGCAGTTCTTC. Its translation is CAWSVQRGNEQFF.

CDR3 residues: CASSLRQGELYGYTF. The CDR3 DNA follows: TGTGCCAGCTCACTTAGACAGGGGGAACTTTATGGCTACACCTTC. V and J are TRBV18 and TRBJ1-2; the match to TRBD1 covers 9 bases. The CDR3 covers 15 residues. After removal of 4 bases from V and 5 bases from J, the junction contained 8 bases not matched to a gene. Germline-derived CDR1 and CDR2 are KGHSH and LQKENI.

This clone was counted between two and nine times. The V gene is TRBV5-1, the J gene TRBJ1-2; 7 nucleotides align to TRBD1. V shed 0 bases and J 1 base; nucleotides not matched to a gene: 3. The CDR3 covers 15 residues. CDR1 and CDR2 from the germline V gene are SGHRS and YFSETQ. CDR3 amino acids: CASSLGYRGNYGYTF. CDR3 sequence (DNA): TGCGCCAGCAGCTTGGGCTACAGGGGTAACTATGGCTACACCTTC.

This clone was seen once. The chain is built from TRBV6-2 or TRBV6-3 and TRBJ2-1; D ambiguous. The CDR3 is 15 amino acids. Germline lookup yields CDR1 MNHEY and CDR2 SVGEGT. The V end lost 5 bases, the J end lost 6 bases, and 17 bases lay between the germline ends. The CDR3 coding sequence is TGTGCCAGCAGTCTCCTCCAGGTGAGCACCAATGAGCAGTTCTTC. Translated: CASSLLQVSTNEQFF.

The rearrangement links TRBV30 to TRBJ1-2; D is perhaps TRBD1 (6 bases). V shed 0 bases and J shed 4 bases, with 12 bases lying between them. CDR3 length: 14 amino acids. In germline, CDR1 is GTSNPN, CDR2 SVGIG (reference sequence). For the CDR3, the DNA is TGTGCCTGGAGTGTACGAAGACAGGCCTATGGCTACACCTTC. This codes for CAWSVRRQAYGYTF.

The gene calls are TRBV7-2 and TRBJ2-7; the match to TRBD1 covers 7 bases. The CDR3 has 15 amino acids. Germline loops: CDR1 SGHTA, CDR2 FQGNSA. The ends lost 4 bases at V and 0 bases at J; junction bases unmatched: 6. The CDR3 is CASSSSGTDSYEQYF. CDR3 DNA sequence: TGTGCCAGCAGCTCGTCCGGGACAGACTCCTACGAGCAGTACTTC.

V is TRBV2 and J is TRBJ1-5; 7 bases match TRBD1. This CDR3 comprises 17 residues. CDR1 SNHLY and CDR2 FYNNEI come from the germline V gene. V shed 6 bases, J shed 4 bases, and the junction held 15 bases outside the gene matches. CDR3 loop: CASSALGSGQLNQPQHF. CDR3 nucleotide sequence: TGTGCCAGCAGCGCTTTAGGTTCGGGACAGCTTAATCAGCCCCAGCATTTT.

The V call is TRBV28, the J call TRBJ1-2; the D gene is possibly TRBD1 (5 bases). The ends were cut back, 4 bases at V and 3 bases at J, with 15 bases in the middle. The CDR3 is 15 amino acids. CDR1 and CDR2 from the germline V gene are MDHEN and SYDVKM. CDR3 sequence: CASSSKAGNDYGYTF. DNA for the CDR3: TGTGCCAGCAGTTCGAAGGCAGGGAATGACTATGGCTACACCTTC.

This clone was recorded many times. V gene TRBV12-5 combines with J gene TRBJ2-1, with D possibly being TRBD2 (6 bases). The CDR3 totals 16 residues. The V gene lost 6 bases and the J gene lost 0 bases, with 15 bases spanning the gap. In germline, CDR1 is LGHNT, CDR2 FRNRAP. The CDR3 sequence is CASGSSNGGSYNEQFF. The CDR3 coding sequence is TGTGCTAGTGGCTCTTCAAACGGGGGCTCCTACAATGAGCAGTTCTTC.

This clone was seen at least ten times. This chain uses TRBV4-3 with TRBJ1-2; TRBD1 aligns across 8 bases. CDR1 and CDR2 (germline): LGHNA, YSLEER. V shed 3 bases, J shed 4 bases, and the junction held 4 bases outside the gene matches. This CDR3 region has 14 residues. CDR3 protein: CASSQDRDRYGYTF. DNA for the CDR3: TGCGCCAGCAGCCAGGACAGGGATCGCTATGGCTACACCTTC.

With regard to this clone: Sequence at one end of the junction differs from germline and may be a read error. CDR3: CASSLGTNLETQYF. CDR3 bases: TGTGCCAGCAGTTTAGGGACAAATCTAGAGACCCAGTACTTC. The chain has TRBV13 and TRBJ2-5; maybe TRBD1 (6 bases). In germline, CDR1 is PRHDT, CDR2 FYEKMQ (reference sequence). This CDR3 spans 14 amino acids.

The chain's CDR3 is CAWSQTAQYF. The DNA of the CDR3 is TGTGCCTGGAGTCAAACGGCGCAGTATTTT. The genes are TRBV30 and TRBJ2-3; D not certain. Germline V lookup: CDR1 GTSNPN, CDR2 SVGIG (reference sequence). V was trimmed by 2 bases and J by 10 bases, leaving 7 bases between them. This CDR3 has 10 amino acids.

This clone appeared a few times. V and J are TRBV28 and TRBJ1-5; D gene uncertain. The CDR3 consists of 14 residues. CDR1 MDHEN and CDR2 SYDVKM come from the germline V gene. Trimming took 11 bases from V and 9 from J, leaving 23 bases between them. The CDR3 nucleotides read TGTGCCGGTAGTCGGGGAGGAGGTGCCGGGCCCCAGCATTTT. It encodes CAGSRGGGAGPQHF.